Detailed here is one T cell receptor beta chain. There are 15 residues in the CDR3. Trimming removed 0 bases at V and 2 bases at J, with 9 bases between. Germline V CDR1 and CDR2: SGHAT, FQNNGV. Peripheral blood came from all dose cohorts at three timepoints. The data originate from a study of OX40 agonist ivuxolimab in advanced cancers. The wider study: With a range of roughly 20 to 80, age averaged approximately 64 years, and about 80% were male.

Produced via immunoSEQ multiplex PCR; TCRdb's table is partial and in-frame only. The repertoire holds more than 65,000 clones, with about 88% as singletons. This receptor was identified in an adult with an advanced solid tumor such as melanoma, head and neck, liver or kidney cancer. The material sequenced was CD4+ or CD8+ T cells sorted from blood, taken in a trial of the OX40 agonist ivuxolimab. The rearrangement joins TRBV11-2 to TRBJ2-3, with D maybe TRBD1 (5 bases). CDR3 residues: CASSLDQGATDTQYF. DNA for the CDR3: TGTGCCAGCAGCTTAGATCAGGGCGCCACAGATACGCAGTATTTT.